The source of this T cell receptor (beta chain) is a study of blood T cell repertoires in COVID-19. The trim removed 2 bases at V and 7 bases at J, leaving 5 bases unmatched. Looked up from germline, CDR1 is SGHRS and CDR2 is YFSETQ. This CDR3 has 14 amino acids. Sequenced by immunoSEQ multiplex PCR; TCRdb stores in-frame clones only, minus some. Of 200,000 to 250,000 clones in the sample, 85% were seen once. Sequencing was done on a sample of peripheral blood. The source is a woman aged 55-69 years with active or convalescent COVID-19. The chain uses TRBV5-1 and TRBJ1-4, with 7 bases that match TRBD1. CDR3 DNA sequence: TGCGCCAGCAGCTTAGGCAACAGGGGTGAAAAACTGTTTTTT. It is translated as CASSLGNRGEKLFF.